Described below is a single TCR beta chain sequence and its context. TCRdb's table, derived via immunoSEQ multiplex PCR, lists solely in-frame clones and lacks some. This sample yields approximately 300,000 clones, of which more than 85% are seen a single time; 3% to 5% belongs to the top ten. Exposed volunteers were people who met a COVID-19 case within 2 weeks before study entry. Germline V CDR1 and CDR2: SNHLY, FYNNEI. The germline V and J ends were trimmed by 7 bases and 8 bases, with 9 bases remaining between them. This CDR3 is built from 11 residues. These data are taken from a study of blood T cell repertoires in COVID-19. Study context: Samples taken during acute and convalescent COVID-19 were collected in the United States, Italy and Spain.

This TCR was recovered from a woman aged 25 to 39 who had been exposed to COVID-19. The chain recombines TRBV2 with TRBJ2-1, with D possibly matching TRBD2 (5 bases). Sequenced material: PBMCs or T cells enriched from blood (not recorded which). The CDR3, as DNA: TGTGCCAGCATTCTAGCCGATGAGCAGTTCTTC. Protein product: CASILADEQFF.